This T cell receptor (beta chain) was obtained from a study of T-cell memory formation after mild COVID-19. CDR1 is LGHNA, CDR2 YNFKEQ, per germline. The CDR3 runs to 15 residues. V dropped 5 bases and J dropped 2 bases, with 14 bases sitting between them. Via MiXCR, TCRdb re-called the 5' RACE reads, giving one row per CDR3 protein. The repertoire includes about 440,000 distinct CDR3 sequences, over 15% of them detected once, and 8.4% sits in the top ten. This TCR came from an adult woman who had mild COVID-19 (a few samples of this study predate the infection). Cell type and time point are not known. The chain couples TRBV4-2 to TRBJ2-3; D remains unclear. Source material: PBMCs or a T cell subset sorted from them (not recorded which). CDR3 sequence (DNA): TGTGCCAGCAGCACCGTCGCGGCCTCCACAGATACGCAGTATTTT. Translated, it gives CASSTVAASTDTQYF.